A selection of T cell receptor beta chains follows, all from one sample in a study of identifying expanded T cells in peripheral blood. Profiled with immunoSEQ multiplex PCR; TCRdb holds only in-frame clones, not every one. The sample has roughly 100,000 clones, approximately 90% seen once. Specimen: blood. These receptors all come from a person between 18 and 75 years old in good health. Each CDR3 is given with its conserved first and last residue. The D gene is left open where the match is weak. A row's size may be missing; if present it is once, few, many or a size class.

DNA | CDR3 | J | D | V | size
TGTGCCAGCAGCCGGGGACAGGCCACAGATACGCAGTATTTT | CASSRGQATDTQYF | TRBJ2-3 | TRBD1 | TRBV7-9 | NA
TGTGCCATCAGTGAGGGGGCACTCTCTGGCTACGAGCAGTACTTC | CAISEGALSGYEQYF | TRBJ2-7 | NA | TRBV10-3 | once
TGTGCCAGCAGCCATAATAATCAGGTTCCGTACGCTGGAAACACCATATATTTT | CASSHNNQVPYAGNTIYF | TRBJ1-3 | NA | TRBV14 | NA
TGTGCCAGCAGTAGGGTTAGATACTCCTACGAGCAGTACTTC | CASSRVRYSYEQYF | TRBJ2-7 | NA | TRBV6-5 | NA
TGCAGCGTCCACTTGAATATCGGGGTCACCGGGGAGCTGTTTTTT | CSVHLNIGVTGELFF | TRBJ2-2 | NA | TRBV29-1 | few
TGTGCCAGCAGCTTAGGGCTAGACTCCTACAATGAGCAGTTCTTC | CASSLGLDSYNEQFF | TRBJ2-1 | NA | TRBV11-2 | once
TGTGCCAGCTCAGGGACAGGGGGGGGCAATCAGCCCCAGCATTTT | CASSGTGGGNQPQHF | TRBJ1-5 | TRBD1 | TRBV18 | NA
TGTGCCAGCAGTGTACTAGCGGGGGGAGAGACCCAGTACTTC | CASSVLAGGETQYF | TRBJ2-5 | TRBD2 | TRBV2 | NA
TGTGCCAGCAGATACACAGGGCATCCCTACGAGCAGTACTTC | CASRYTGHPYEQYF | TRBJ2-7 | NA | TRBV6-5 | NA
TGTGCCAGCAGTTCGACGTTCCGGGACAGGGGGCTTGATGAGCAGTTCTTC | CASSSTFRDRGLDEQFF | TRBJ2-1 | TRBD1 | TRBV28 | once
TGTGCCTGGAGTGTAAAGGTAGTAAACGAGCAGTACTTC | CAWSVKVVNEQYF | TRBJ2-7 | NA | TRBV30 | NA
TGTGCCAGCAGCTTGGCGAGGGGAGAGACCCAGTACTTC | CASSLARGETQYF | TRBJ2-5 | NA | TRBV5-8 | NA
TGCGCCAGCAGCTTACGGGAGGGCCGGGATGAGCAGTTCTTC | CASSLREGRDEQFF | TRBJ2-1 | TRBD2 | TRBV5-1 | NA
TGTGCCAGCAGTAGGGACAGGGGTAGCAATCAGCCCCAGCATTTT | CASSRDRGSNQPQHF | TRBJ1-5 | TRBD1 | TRBV7-6 | NA
TGCGCCAGCAGCTTGGGATCTTCTGGGGCGGCTGAAGCTTTCTTT | CASSLGSSGAAEAFF | TRBJ1-1 | NA | TRBV5-1 | NA
TGTGCCAGTAGCCTGAAGGGCCAGCCCCAGCATTTT | CASSLKGQPQHF | TRBJ1-5 | NA | TRBV19 | NA
TGCGCCAGCAGCCAAGATCGCCAGCGAAGCTCTGGAAACACCATATATTTT | CASSQDRQRSSGNTIYF | TRBJ1-3 | NA | TRBV4-1 | once
TGTGCCAGCAGCCTCGACACCTCTGGGGCCAACGTCCTGACTTTC | CASSLDTSGANVLTF | TRBJ2-6 | NA | TRBV13 | NA
TGTGCCAGCAGTTTTCCCCCCCGGCCGCAGTTCTTC | CASSFPPRPQFF | TRBJ2-1 | NA | TRBV28 | NA
TGTGCCACCAGCAGAGATTTAGGAGAGACCCAGTACTTC | CATSRDLGETQYF | TRBJ2-5 | NA | TRBV15 | NA
TGCGCCAGCAGCCAAGGGACAGGGTGGACTGGGGCCAACGTCCTGACTTTC | CASSQGTGWTGANVLTF | TRBJ2-6 | TRBD1 | TRBV4-3 | NA
TGCAGCGTTTCTCATACGGGACAGGGAGGCTATGGCTACACCTTC | CSVSHTGQGGYGYTF | TRBJ1-2 | TRBD1 | TRBV29-1 | NA
TGCAGTGCTAGACTCGGGGAGCAGTACTTC | CSARLGEQYF | TRBJ2-7 | NA | TRBV20-1 | NA
TGTGCCAGCAGCAAACGTTTGTCTCGGGCCGGGACTAGCGGGCTGACTTGCTACGAGCAGTACTTC | CASSKRLSRAGTSGLTCYEQYF | TRBJ2-7 | NA | TRBV21-1 | NA
TGTGCCAGCAGTTCAGGGGGCACGGCTGAAGCTTTCTTT | CASSSGGTAEAFF | TRBJ1-1 | TRBD1 | TRBV13 | once
TGTGCCAGCAGCTTCCCCGGACAGAATAGCAATCAGCCCCAGCATTTT | CASSFPGQNSNQPQHF | TRBJ1-5 | NA | TRBV5-4 | NA
TGTGCCAGCAGACTAGCGGGAGGGGTAGATACGCAGTATTTT | CASRLAGGVDTQYF | TRBJ2-3 | TRBD2 | TRBV6-6 | NA
TGTGCCAGCAGCGTCCGGGGGGACACAGATACGCAGTATTTT | CASSVRGDTDTQYF | TRBJ2-3 | TRBD2 | TRBV9 | NA
TGTGCCACCAGCGGGACAGGCCTCTATGGCTACACCTTC | CATSGTGLYGYTF | TRBJ1-2 | TRBD1 | TRBV15 | NA
TGTGCCAGCAGTCAGGGACAGGGGAACACTGAAGCTTTCTTT | CASSQGQGNTEAFF | TRBJ1-1 | TRBD1 | TRBV6-6 | NA
TGCGCCAGCAGCCACGACAGTTATACCGGGGTGGGTGGCTACACCTTC | CASSHDSYTGVGGYTF | TRBJ1-2 | NA | TRBV5-1 | NA
TGTGCCTGGGTCGTACAGACGAACACTGAAGCTTTCTTT | CAWVVQTNTEAFF | TRBJ1-1 | NA | TRBV30 | NA